The clone carrying this T cell receptor (beta chain) turned up a few times. The antigen is unknown. Genes here carry mouse names. The read finishes 4 residues shy of the CDR3 end, and the germline J gene is used to complete it. This sample also contains other DNA sequences that code for the same CDR3. Germline values: CDR1 NSQYPW, CDR2 LRSPGD (reference sequence). J was trimmed by 3 bases and V by 0 bases; bases with no gene match: 1. The CDR3 sequence is 15 residues long. The data were taken from a study of CD8+ T cells in alopecia areata. The study, taken as a whole, reports: Alphabeta T cells residing in normal skin are also sequenced in scalp samples. Lesional tissue from the scalp (especially in alopecia totalis/universalis) showed higher clonality than normal scalp. Between patients, shared TCR sequences were less clear than in mice. This was possibly due in part to HLA diversity in the patient population.

Scientists pooled cutaneous lymph node cells and sorted them on CD4, CD8alpha, NKG2D, NKG2ACE and other markers. It was cDNA, reverse transcribed from extracted RNA, that served as the sequencing template. Produced via immunoSEQ multiplex PCR; TCRdb's table is partial and in-frame only. The sample contains about 270,000 clones, none of them singletons. The chain carries TRBV1 and TRBJ2-1; 8 nucleotides align to TRBD1. The sample was CD4+ T cells sorted from a lymph node. This sequence was found in a C3H/HeJ mouse with alopecia areata. The MHC haplotype recorded for the strain is H2-k. Incomplete CDR3 DNA: TGCACCTGCAGTGCAGACAGGGGGCTCTATGCT. This encodes CTCSADRGLYA. The whole CDR3 is CTCSADRGLYAEQFF. Filled out from reference TRBV1 and TRBJ2-1, the complete variable domain reads VTLLEQNPRWRLVPRGQAVNLRCILKNSQYPWMSWYQQDLQKQLQWLFTLRSPGDKEVKSLPGADYLATRVTDTELRLQVANMSQGRTLYCTCSADRGLYAEQFFGPGTRLTVL.